The sample holds a few counts of the clone carrying this TCR beta chain. Its target is unknown. The CDR3 has 13 residues. V was trimmed by 2 bases and J by 6 bases, leaving 5 bases between them. In germline, CDR1 is LNHDA, CDR2 SQIVND (reference sequence). The data were obtained in a study of regulatory T cells in long-lasting Graves disease. On the study more broadly: Positive TSH receptor antibodies alongside over 5 years of antithyroid drugs were what marked Graves' disease as persistent. General study points: Persistent patients shared more public clonotypes (roughly 3,000) than newly diagnosed patients (966).

Time point in this sample: persistent/refractory GD, antithyroid drugs over 5 years with positive TRAb. The TCR library was prepared using RNA isolated from PBMCs. Combining iRepertoire HTBI primers with Arm-PCR of CDR3 regions, the authors built TCR beta libraries. TCRdb re-derived calls from the multiplex PCR reads in MiXCR, one entry per CDR3 protein. The sample lists roughly 300,000 distinct CDR3 sequences, around a fifth occurring once. The sample in question was peripheral blood mononuclear cells (PBMCs), obtained when the disease was refractory, from a patient treated with antithyroid drugs. The sequence came from a female donor with Graves disease. V is TRBV19 and J is TRBJ1-6; D ambiguous. This CDR3 is CASSIMSNSPLHF. DNA of the CDR3: TGTGCCAGTAGTATAATGAGTAATTCACCCCTCCACTTT.